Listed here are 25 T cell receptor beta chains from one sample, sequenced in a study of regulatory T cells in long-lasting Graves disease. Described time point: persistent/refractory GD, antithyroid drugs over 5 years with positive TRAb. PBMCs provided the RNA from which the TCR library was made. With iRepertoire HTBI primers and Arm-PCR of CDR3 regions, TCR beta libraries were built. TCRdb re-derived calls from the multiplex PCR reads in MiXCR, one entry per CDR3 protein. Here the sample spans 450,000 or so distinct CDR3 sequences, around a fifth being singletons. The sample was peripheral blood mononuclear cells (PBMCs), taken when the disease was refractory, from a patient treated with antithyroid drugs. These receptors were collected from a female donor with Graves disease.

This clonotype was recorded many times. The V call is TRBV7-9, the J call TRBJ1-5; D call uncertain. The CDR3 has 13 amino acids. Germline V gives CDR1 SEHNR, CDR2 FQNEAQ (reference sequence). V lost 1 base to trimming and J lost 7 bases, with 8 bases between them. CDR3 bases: TGTGCCAGCAGCTTAGGCCTGGGACAGCCCCAGCATTTT. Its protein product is CASSLGLGQPQHF. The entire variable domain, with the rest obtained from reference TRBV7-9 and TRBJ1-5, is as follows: DTGVSQNPRHKITKRGQNVTFRCDPISEHNRLYWYRQTLGQGPEFLTYFQNEAQLEKSRLLSDRFSAERPKGSFSTLEIQRTEQGDSAMYLCASSLGLGQPQHFGDGTRLSIL.

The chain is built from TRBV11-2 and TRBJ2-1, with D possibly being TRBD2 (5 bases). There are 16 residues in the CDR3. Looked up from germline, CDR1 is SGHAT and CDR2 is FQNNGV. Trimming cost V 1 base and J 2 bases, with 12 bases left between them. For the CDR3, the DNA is TGTGCCAGCAGCTTAGCCGGGAACCGGGCCTACAATGAGCAGTTCTTC. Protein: CASSLAGNRAYNEQFF.

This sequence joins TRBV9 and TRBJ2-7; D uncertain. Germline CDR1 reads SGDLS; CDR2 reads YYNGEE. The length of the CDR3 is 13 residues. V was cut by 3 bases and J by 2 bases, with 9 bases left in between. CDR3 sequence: CASSGAQTYEQYF. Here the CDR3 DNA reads TGTGCCAGCAGCGGGGCCCAGACCTACGAGCAGTACTTC.

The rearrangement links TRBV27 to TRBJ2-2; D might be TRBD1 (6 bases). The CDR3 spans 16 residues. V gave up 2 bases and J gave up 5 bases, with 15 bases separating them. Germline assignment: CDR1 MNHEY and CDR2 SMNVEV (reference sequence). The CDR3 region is CASSLGWAGATGELFF. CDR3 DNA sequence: TGTGCCAGCAGTTTAGGTTGGGCAGGGGCTACCGGGGAGCTGTTTTTT.

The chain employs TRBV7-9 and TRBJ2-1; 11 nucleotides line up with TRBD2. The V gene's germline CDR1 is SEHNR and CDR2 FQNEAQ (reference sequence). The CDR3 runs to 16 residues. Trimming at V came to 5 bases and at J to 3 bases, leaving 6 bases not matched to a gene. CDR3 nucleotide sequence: TGTGCCAGCAGCGCACTAGCGGGAGCTAACTACAATGAGCAGTTCTTC. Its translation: CASSALAGANYNEQFF.

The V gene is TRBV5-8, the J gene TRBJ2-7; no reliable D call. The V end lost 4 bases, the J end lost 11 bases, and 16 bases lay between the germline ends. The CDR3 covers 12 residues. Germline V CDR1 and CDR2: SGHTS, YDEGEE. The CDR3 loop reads CASSPRAKGEYF. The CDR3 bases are TGTGCCAGCAGCCCCCGTGCAAAAGGAGAGTACTTC.

The CDR3 spells CASREREAYNEQFF. CDR3 nucleotide sequence: TGTGCCAGCCGAGAGCGGGAGGCCTACAATGAGCAGTTCTTC. The chain links TRBV12-3 or TRBV12-4 to TRBJ2-1, with 9 bases aligning to TRBD2. J gave up 2 bases and V 8 bases, and 4 bases lay outside the gene matches. This CDR3 region has 14 residues.

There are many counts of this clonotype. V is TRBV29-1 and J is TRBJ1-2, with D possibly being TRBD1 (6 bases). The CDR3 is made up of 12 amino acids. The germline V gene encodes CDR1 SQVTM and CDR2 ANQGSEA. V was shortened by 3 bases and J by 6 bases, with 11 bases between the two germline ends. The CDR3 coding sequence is TGCAGCGTTGATACAGGGCTCGATGGCTACACCTTC. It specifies CSVDTGLDGYTF.

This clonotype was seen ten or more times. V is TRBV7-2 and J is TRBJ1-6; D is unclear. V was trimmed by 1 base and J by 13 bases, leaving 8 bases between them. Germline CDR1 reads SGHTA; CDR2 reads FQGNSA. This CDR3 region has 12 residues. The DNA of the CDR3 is TGTGCCAGCAGCTTAGTGTCGGGTCCCCTCCACTTT. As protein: CASSLVSGPLHF.

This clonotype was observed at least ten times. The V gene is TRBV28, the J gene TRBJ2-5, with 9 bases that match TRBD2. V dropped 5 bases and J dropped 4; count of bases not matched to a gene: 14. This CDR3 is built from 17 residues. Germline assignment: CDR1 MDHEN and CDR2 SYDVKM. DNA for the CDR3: TGTGCCAGCAGTCGGACCCTTAGCGGGAGAAAACGAGAGACCCAGTACTTC. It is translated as CASSRTLSGRKRETQYF. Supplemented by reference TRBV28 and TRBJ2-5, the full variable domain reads DVKVTQSSRYLVKRTGEKVFLECVQDMDHENMFWYRQDPGLGLRLIYFSYDVKMKEKGDIPEGYSVSREKKERFSLILESASTNQTSMYLCASSRTLSGRKRETQYFGPGTRLLVL.

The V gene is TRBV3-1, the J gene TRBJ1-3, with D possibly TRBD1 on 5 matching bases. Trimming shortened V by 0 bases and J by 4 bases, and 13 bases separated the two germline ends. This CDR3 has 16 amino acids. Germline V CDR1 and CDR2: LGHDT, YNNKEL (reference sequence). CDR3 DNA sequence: TGTGCCAGCAGCCAAGATTGGAGGGGCAGAGGAAACACCATATATTTT. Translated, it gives CASSQDWRGRGNTIYF.

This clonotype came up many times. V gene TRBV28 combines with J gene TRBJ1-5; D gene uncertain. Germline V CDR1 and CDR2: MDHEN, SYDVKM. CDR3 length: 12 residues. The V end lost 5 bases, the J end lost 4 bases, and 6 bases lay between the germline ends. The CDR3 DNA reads TGTGCCAGCAGTGGGGTAAATCAGCCCCAGCATTTT. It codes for CASSGVNQPQHF.

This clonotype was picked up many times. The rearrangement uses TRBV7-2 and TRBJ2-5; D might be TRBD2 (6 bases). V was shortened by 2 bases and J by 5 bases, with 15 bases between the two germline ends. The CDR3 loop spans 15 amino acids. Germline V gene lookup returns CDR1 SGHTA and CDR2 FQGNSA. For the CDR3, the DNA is TGTGCCAGCAGCTTAAGGCGGGGAAGCGGCGAGACCCAGTACTTC. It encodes CASSLRRGSGETQYF.

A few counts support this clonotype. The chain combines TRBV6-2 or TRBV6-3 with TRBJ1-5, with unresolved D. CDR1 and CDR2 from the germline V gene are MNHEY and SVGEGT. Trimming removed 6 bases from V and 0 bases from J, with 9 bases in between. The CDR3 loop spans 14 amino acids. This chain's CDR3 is CASSAEFSNQPQHF. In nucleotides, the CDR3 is TGTGCCAGCAGCGCCGAATTTAGCAATCAGCCCCAGCATTTT.

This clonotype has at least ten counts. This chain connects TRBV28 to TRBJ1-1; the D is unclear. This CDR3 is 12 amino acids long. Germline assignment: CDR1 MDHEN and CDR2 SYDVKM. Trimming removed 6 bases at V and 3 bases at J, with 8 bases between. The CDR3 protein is CASRVVDTEAFF. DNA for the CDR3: TGTGCCAGCAGGGTGGTAGACACTGAAGCTTTCTTT.

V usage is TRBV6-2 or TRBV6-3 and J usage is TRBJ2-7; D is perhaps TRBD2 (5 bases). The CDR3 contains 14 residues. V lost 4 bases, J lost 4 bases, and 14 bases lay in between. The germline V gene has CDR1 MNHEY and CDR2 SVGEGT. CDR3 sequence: CASSSPSDYYEQYF. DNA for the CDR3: TGTGCCAGCAGTTCCCCTTCCGACTATTACGAGCAGTACTTC.

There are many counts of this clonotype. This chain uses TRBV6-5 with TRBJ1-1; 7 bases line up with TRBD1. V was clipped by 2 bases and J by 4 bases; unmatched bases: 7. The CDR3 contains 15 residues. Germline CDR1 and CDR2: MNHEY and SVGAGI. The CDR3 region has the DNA TGTGCCAGCAGTTACGTACCGAACAGGGGCACTGAAGCTTTCTTT. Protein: CASSYVPNRGTEAFF.

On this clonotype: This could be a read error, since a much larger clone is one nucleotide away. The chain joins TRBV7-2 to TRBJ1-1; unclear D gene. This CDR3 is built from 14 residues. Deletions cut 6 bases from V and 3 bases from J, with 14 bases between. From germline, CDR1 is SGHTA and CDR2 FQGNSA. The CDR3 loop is CASSPSNMDTEAFF. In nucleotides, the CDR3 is TGTGCCAGCAGTCCGTCCAACATGGACACTGAAGCTTTCTTT.

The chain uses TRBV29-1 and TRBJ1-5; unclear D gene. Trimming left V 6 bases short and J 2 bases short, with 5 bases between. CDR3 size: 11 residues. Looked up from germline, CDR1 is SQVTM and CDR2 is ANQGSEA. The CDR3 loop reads CSVEGNQPQHF. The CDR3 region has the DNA TGCAGCGTCGAGGGCAATCAGCCCCAGCATTTT.

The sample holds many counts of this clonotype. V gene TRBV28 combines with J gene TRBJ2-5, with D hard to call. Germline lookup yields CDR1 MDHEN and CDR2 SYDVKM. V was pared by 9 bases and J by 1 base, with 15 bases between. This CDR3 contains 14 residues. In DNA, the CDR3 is TGTGCCAGTAAGCCCAGCTGGTCCCAAGAGACCCAGTACTTC. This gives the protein CASKPSWSQETQYF.

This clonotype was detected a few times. The CDR3 protein is CSAAGIGKPSPLHF. CDR3 in DNA: TGCAGTGCCGCCGGAATAGGGAAGCCTTCACCCCTCCACTTT. The V gene is TRBV20-1, the J gene TRBJ1-6; D is uncertain. Germline V gene sequence: CDR1 DFQATT, CDR2 SNEGSKA (reference sequence). V lost 6 bases and J 9 bases, leaving 18 bases between the germline ends. CDR3 length: 14 amino acids.

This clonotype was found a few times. The CDR3 DNA reads TGCAGCGTTGAAGATCAAAAGGGTACTTTCTTT. Translated, it gives CSVEDQKGTFF. J is TRBJ1-1 and V is TRBV29-1; no reliable D call. In germline, CDR1 is SQVTM, CDR2 ANQGSEA. The CDR3 has 11 amino acids. V lost 0 bases and J lost 12, with 11 bases in between.

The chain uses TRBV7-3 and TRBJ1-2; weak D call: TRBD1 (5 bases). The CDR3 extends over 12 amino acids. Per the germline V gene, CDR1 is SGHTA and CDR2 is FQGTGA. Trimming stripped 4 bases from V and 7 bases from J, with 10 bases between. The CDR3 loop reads CASSSRGSGYTF. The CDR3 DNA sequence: TGTGCCAGCAGCTCACGGGGGAGTGGCTACACCTTC.

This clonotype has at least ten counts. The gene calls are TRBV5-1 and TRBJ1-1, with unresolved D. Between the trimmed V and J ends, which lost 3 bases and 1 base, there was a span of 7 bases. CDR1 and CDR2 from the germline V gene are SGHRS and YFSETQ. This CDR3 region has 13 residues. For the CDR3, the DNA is TGCGCCAGCAGCTGGGAACCGAACACTGAAGCTTTCTTT. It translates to CASSWEPNTEAFF.

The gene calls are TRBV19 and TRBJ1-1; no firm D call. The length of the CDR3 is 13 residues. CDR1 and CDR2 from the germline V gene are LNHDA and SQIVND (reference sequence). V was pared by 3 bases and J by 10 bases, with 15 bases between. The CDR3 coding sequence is TGTGCCAGTAGTATCCCTAACGGGGAGGGAGCTTTCTTT. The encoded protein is CASSIPNGEGAFF.